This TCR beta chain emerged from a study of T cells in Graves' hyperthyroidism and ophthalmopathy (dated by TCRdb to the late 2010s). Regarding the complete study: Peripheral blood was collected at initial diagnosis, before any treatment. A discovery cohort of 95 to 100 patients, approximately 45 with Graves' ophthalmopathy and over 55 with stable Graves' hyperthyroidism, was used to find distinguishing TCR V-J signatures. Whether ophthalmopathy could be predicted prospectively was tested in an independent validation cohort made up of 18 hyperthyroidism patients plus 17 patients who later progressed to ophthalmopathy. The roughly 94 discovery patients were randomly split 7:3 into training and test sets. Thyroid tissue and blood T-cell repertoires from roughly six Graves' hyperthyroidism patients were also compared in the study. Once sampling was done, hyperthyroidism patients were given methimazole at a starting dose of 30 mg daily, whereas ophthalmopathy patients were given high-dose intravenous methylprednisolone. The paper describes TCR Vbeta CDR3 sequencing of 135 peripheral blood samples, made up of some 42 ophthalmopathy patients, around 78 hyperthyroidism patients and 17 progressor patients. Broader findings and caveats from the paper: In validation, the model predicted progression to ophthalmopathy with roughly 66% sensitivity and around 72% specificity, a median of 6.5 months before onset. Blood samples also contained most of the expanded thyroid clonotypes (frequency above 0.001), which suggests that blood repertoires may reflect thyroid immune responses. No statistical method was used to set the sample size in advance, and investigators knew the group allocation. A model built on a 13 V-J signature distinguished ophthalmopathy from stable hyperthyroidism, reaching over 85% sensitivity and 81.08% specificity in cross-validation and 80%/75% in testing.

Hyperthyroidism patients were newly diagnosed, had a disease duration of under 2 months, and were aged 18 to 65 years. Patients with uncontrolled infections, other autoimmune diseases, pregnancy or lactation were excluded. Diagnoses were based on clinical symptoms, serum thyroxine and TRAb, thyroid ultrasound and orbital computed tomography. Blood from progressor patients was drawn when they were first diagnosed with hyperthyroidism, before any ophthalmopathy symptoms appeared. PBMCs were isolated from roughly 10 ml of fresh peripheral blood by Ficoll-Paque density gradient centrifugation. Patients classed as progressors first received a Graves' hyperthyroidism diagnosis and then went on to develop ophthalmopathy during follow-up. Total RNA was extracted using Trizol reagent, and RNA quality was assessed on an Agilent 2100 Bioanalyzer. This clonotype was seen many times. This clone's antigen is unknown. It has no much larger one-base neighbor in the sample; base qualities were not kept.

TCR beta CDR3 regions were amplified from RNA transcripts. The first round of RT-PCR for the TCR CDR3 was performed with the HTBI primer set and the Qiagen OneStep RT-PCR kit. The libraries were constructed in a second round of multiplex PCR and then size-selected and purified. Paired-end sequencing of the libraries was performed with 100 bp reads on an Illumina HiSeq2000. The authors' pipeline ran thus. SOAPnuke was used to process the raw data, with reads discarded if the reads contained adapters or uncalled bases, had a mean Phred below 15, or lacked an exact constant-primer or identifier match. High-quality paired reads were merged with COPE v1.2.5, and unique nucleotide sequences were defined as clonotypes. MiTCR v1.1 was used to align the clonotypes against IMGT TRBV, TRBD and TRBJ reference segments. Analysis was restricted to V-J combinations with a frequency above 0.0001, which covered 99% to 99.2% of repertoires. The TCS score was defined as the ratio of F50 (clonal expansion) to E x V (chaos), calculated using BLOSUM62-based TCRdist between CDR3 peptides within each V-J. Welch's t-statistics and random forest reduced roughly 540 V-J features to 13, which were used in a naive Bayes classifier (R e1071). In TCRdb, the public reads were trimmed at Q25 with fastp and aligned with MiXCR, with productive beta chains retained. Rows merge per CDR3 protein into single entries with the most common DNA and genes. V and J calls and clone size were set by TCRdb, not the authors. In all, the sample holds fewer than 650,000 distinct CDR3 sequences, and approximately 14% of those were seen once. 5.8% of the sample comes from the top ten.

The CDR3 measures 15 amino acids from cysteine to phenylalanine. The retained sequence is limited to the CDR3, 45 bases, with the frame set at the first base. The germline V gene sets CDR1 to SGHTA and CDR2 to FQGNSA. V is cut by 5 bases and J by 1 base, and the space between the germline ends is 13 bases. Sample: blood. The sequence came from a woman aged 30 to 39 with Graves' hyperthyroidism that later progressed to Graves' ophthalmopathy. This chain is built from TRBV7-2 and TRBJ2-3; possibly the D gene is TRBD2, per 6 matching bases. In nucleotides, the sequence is TGTGCCAGCAGCCATCGGGAGCGGCGCACAGATACGCAGTATTTT. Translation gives CASSHRERRTDTQYF.